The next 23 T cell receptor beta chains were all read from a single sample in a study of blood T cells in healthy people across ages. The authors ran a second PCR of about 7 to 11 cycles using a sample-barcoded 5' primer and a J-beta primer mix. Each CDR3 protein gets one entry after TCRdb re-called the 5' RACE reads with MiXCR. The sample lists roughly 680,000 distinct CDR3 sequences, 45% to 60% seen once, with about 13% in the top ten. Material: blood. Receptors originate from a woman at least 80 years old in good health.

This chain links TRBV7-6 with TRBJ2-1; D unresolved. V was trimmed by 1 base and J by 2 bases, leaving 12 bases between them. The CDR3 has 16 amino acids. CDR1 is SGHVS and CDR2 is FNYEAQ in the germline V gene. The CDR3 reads CASSLVDNPAYNEQFF. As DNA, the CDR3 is TGTGCCAGCAGCTTAGTTGACAATCCGGCCTACAATGAGCAGTTCTTC.

DNA for the CDR3: TGTGCCAGCAGGAGTATAACAGGGGGCCAGTACTTC. It encodes CASRSITGGQYF. This rearrangement joins TRBV2 to TRBJ2-5; 8 bases match TRBD1. The germline V gene encodes CDR1 SNHLY and CDR2 FYNNEI. V dropped 6 bases and J dropped 10; count of bases not matched to a gene: 7. CDR3 length: 12 residues.

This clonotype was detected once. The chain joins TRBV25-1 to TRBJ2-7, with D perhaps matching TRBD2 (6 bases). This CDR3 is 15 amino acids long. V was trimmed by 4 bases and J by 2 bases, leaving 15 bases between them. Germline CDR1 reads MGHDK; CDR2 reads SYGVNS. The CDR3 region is CASSAGDVPTYEQYF. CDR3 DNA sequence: TGTGCCAGCAGTGCGGGGGACGTTCCCACCTACGAGCAGTACTTC.

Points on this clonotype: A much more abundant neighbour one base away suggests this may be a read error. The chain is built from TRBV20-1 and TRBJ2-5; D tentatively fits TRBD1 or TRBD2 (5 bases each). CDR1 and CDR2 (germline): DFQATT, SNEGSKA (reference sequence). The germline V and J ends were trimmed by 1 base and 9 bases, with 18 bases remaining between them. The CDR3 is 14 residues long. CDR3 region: CSARVRGFVEAQYF. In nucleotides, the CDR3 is TGCAGTGCTAGAGTTAGGGGCTTCGTGGAGGCCCAGTACTTC.

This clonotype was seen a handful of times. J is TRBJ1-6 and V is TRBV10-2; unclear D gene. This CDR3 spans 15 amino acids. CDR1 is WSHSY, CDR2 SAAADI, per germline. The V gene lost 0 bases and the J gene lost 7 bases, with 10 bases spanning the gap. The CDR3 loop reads CASSESRGGNSPLHF. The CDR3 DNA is TGCGCCAGCAGTGAGTCCCGTGGCGGGAATTCACCCCTCCACTTT.

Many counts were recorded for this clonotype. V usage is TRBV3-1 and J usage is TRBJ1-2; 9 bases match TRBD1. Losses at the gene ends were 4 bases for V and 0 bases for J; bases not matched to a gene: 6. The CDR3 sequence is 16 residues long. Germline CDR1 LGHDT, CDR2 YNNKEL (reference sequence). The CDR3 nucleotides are TGTGCCAGCAGCCGCGGGGACAGGGAGGCTAACTATGGCTACACCTTC. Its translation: CASSRGDREANYGYTF.

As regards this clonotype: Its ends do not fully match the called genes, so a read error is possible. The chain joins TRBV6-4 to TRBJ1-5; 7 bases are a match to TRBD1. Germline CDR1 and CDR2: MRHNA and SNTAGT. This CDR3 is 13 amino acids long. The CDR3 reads CAGSPGGNQPQHF. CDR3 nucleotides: TGTGCCGGCAGTCCAGGGGGTAATCAGCCCCAGCATTTT.

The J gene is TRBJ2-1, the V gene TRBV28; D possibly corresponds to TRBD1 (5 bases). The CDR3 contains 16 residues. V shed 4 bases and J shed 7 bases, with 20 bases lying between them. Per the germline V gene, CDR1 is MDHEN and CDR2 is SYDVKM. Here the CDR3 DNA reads TGTGCCAGCAGTTACCCGTTAAGGGGCCCCTCTAATGAGCAGTTCTTC. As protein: CASSYPLRGPSNEQFF.

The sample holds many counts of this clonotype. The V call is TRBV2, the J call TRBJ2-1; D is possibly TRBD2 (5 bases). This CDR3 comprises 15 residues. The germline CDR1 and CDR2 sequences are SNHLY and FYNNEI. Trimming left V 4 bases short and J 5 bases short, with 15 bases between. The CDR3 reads CASSAWAGGNNEQFF. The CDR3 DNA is TGTGCCAGCAGTGCATGGGCGGGTGGGAACAATGAGCAGTTCTTC.

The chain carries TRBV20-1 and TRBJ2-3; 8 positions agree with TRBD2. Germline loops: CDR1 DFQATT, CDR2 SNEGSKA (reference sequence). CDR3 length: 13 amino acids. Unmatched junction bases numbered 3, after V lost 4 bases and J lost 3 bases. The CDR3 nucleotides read TGCAGTGCTAACGGGGGGGCGACAGATACGCAGTATTTT. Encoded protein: CSANGGATDTQYF.

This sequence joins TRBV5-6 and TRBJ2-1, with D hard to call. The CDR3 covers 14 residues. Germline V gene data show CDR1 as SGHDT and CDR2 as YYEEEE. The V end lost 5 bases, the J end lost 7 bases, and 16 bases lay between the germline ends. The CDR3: CASRGARAANEQFF. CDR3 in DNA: TGTGCCAGCAGAGGCGCTCGGGCAGCGAATGAGCAGTTCTTC.

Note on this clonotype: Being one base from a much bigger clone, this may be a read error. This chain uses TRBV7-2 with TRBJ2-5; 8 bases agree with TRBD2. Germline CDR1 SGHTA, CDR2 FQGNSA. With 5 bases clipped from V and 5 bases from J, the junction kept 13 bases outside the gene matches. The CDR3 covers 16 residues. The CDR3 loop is CASSPGTRGRLETQYF. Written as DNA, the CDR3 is TGTGCCAGCAGCCCCGGGACTAGGGGGAGACTTGAGACCCAGTACTTC.

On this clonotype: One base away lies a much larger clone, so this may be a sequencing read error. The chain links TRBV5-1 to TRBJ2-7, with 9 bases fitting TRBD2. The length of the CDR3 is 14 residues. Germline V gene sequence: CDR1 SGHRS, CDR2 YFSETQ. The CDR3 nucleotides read TGCGCCAGCAGACTAGCGGGTTCTTCCTGCGAGCAGTACTTC. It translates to CASRLAGSSCEQYF.

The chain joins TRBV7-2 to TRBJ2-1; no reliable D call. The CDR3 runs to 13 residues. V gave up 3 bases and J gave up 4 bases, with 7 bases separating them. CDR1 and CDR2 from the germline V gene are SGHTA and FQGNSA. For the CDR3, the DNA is TGTGCCAGCAGCTTCACTACATACAATGAGCAGTTCTTC. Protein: CASSFTTYNEQFF.

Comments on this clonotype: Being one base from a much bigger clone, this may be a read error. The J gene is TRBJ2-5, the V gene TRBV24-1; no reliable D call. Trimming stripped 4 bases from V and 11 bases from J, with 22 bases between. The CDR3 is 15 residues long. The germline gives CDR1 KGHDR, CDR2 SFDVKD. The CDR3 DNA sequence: TGTGCCACCAGTGACCCTGTTTCGTGGGGAAATGAGCAGTACTTC. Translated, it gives CATSDPVSWGNEQYF.

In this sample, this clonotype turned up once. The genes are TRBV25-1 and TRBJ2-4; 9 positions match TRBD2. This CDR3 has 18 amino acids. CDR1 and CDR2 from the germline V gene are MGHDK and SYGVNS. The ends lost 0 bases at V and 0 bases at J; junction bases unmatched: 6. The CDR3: CASSEYSVAGVAKNIQYF. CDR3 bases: TGTGCCAGCAGTGAATATTCGGTAGCGGGAGTAGCCAAAAACATTCAGTACTTC.

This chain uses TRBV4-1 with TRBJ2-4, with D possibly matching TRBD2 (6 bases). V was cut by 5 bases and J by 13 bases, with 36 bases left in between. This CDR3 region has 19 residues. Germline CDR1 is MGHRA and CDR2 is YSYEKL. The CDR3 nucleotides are TGCGCCAGCAGCGACCCTCTCGGGGGAAGAGCGGGCTACTACAATGAGCAGTACTTC. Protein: CASSDPLGGRAGYYNEQYF.

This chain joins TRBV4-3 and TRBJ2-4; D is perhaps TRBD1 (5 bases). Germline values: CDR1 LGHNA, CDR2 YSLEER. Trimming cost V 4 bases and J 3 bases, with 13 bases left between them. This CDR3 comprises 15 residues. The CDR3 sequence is CASSRGRGGKNIQYF. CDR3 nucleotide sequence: TGCGCCAGCAGCCGAGGTAGGGGTGGCAAAAACATTCAGTACTTC.

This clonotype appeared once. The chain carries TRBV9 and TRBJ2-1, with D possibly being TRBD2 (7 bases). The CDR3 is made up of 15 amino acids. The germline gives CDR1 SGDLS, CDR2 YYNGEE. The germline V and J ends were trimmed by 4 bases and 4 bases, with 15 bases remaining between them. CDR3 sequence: CASSPQGGVYNEQFF. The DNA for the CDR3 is TGTGCCAGCAGCCCCCAAGGGGGGGTTTACAATGAGCAGTTCTTC.

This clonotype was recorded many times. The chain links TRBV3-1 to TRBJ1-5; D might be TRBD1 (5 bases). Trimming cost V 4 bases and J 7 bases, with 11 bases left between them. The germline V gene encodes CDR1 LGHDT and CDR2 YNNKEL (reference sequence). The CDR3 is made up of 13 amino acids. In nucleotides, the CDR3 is TGTGCCAGCAGCCCGGGGGTTTGGCAGCCCCAGCATTTT. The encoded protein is CASSPGVWQPQHF.

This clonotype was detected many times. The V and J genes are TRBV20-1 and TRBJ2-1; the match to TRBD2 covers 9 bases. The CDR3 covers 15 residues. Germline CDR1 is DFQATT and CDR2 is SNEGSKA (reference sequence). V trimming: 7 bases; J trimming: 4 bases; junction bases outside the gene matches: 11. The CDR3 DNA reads TGCAGTGGTCTAGCCCGGACTAGCGAGTACAATGAGCAGTTCTTC. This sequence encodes CSGLARTSEYNEQFF.

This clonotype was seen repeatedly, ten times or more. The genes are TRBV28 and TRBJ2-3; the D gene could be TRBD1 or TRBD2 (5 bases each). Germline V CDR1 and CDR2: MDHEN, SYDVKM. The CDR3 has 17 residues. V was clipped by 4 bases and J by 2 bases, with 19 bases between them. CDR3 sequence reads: CASSSGTDTYLTDTQYF. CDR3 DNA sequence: TGTGCCAGCAGTTCTGGGACGGATACCTACCTCACAGATACGCAGTATTTT.

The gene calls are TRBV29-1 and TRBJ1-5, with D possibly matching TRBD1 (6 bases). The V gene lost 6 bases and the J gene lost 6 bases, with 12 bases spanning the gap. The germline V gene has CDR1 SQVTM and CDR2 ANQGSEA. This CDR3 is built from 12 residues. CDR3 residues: CSVGDRFQPQHF. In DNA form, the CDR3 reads TGCAGCGTCGGAGACAGGTTTCAGCCCCAGCATTTT.